The entry that follows covers one T cell receptor (beta chain) sequence. The data were obtained in a study of blood T cell repertoires in COVID-19. For the study at large: The cDNA or gDNA used as material had been derived from T cells, B-cell-depleted T cells, or PBMCs.

Using immunoSEQ multiplex PCR, the repertoire was profiled, and TCRdb retains in-frame clones only, with some absent. The repertoire holds over 250,000 clones, 85% seen once, with 10% to 15% in the top ten. V shed 4 bases and J 5 bases; nucleotides not matched to a gene: 5. Germline V gene data show CDR1 as SNHLY and CDR2 as FYNNEI. The CDR3 runs to 16 residues. The specimen sequenced was peripheral blood. The gene calls are TRBV2 and TRBJ2-3; 14 nucleotides line up with TRBD2. The TCR was taken from a human donor in a cohort sampled during active COVID-19. The CDR3 loop reads CASSAGLAGGLDTQYF. CDR3 in DNA: TGTGCCAGCAGTGCTGGACTAGCGGGAGGATTAGATACGCAGTATTTT.